This T cell receptor beta chain was profiled in a study of cytomegalovirus exposure and HLA in healthy donors. Findings and caveats of the study: Listed as cytomegalovirus-associated were 164 TCR beta chains. According to a later analysis, most TCR beta chains associated with CMV appeared HLA-restricted.

Looked up from germline, CDR1 is SEHNR and CDR2 is FQNEAQ (reference sequence). The length of the CDR3 is 12 residues. On this clone: The antigen is not known. One end of the junction does not line up with germline, which may come from a read error.

Researchers ran the PCR with 60 Vbeta and 13 Jbeta primers. Sequenced by immunoSEQ multiplex PCR; TCRdb stores in-frame clones only, minus some. This table has about 180,000 clones, roughly 80% appearing once. The TCR was taken from a man aged 25 to 40 in good health and CMV-seronegative. The specimen was PBMCs. V is TRBV7-9 and J is TRBJ1-1; D gene unclear. The CDR3 sequence: CSSSSRPTEAFF. DNA of the CDR3: TGTTCCAGCAGCTCTCGTCCCACTGAAGCTTTCTTT.